Below, 25 T cell receptor beta chains from the same sample are listed, as sequenced in a study of blood T cell repertoires in COVID-19. Profiled with immunoSEQ multiplex PCR; TCRdb holds only in-frame clones, not every one. The top ten hold roughly 0.76% of the sample, which has some 200,000 clones, less than 95% seen once. The sequenced material came from peripheral blood. The receptor source for this set is a man aged 30 to 39 with COVID-19, enrolled during active disease.

This sequence joins TRBV12-2 and TRBJ2-1; TRBD1 was called by the table and not checked on the DNA. TRBV12-2 is given as a pseudogene. The CDR3 is 15 amino acids. CDR3 region: CASRSGDRNPWEQFF. The CDR3 nucleotides read TGTGCAAGTCGCTCCGGGGACAGGAACCCCTGGGAGCAGTTCTTC.

This chain links TRBV7-9 with TRBJ2-3; 9 positions agree with TRBD2. Germline V gene lookup returns CDR1 SEHNR and CDR2 FQNEAQ (reference sequence). The CDR3 has 16 amino acids. Losses at the gene ends were 5 bases for V and 6 bases for J; bases not matched to a gene: 12. The CDR3 nucleotides read TGTGCCAGCAGCGAGCGTAGCGGGGGACACCACGATACGCAGTATTTT. As protein: CASSERSGGHHDTQYF.

This chain links TRBV19 with TRBJ2-2; 8 bases line up with TRBD1. The CDR3 is made up of 17 amino acids. V shed 5 bases, J shed 0 bases, and the junction held 8 bases outside the gene matches. Germline CDR1 reads LNHDA; CDR2 reads SQIVND (reference sequence). CDR3 sequence reads: CASSLTYRGANTGELFF. In nucleotides, the CDR3 is TGTGCCAGTAGTTTGACATACAGGGGGGCGAACACCGGGGAGCTGTTTTTT.

The chain employs TRBV10-3 and TRBJ2-7, with D tentatively TRBD1 (6 bases). The CDR3 spans 16 residues. Per the germline V gene, CDR1 is ENHRY and CDR2 is SYGVKD. V was trimmed by 0 bases and J by 2 bases, leaving 14 bases between them. The CDR3 here is CAISESMAGETYEQYF. CDR3 bases: TGTGCCATCAGTGAGTCGATGGCAGGGGAAACCTACGAGCAGTACTTC.

The genes are TRBV7-9 and TRBJ1-5; D call uncertain. The V gene lost 2 bases and the J gene lost 0 bases, with 8 bases spanning the gap. Germline V gene sequence: CDR1 SEHNR, CDR2 FQNEAQ (reference sequence). CDR3 length: 15 residues. DNA for the CDR3: TGTGCCAGCAGCTTAAGCACAGCTAGCAATCAGCCCCAGCATTTT. This codes for CASSLSTASNQPQHF.

This chain connects TRBV2 to TRBJ1-2; 7 positions match TRBD1. Looked up from germline, CDR1 is SNHLY and CDR2 is FYNNEI. This CDR3 is 15 amino acids long. With 6 bases clipped from V and 4 bases from J, the junction kept 11 bases outside the gene matches. The CDR3 here is CASRAADRVGYGYTF. CDR3 DNA sequence: TGTGCCAGCAGGGCGGCTGACAGGGTGGGCTATGGCTACACCTTC.

The chain recombines TRBV2 with TRBJ1-2, with 7 bases fitting TRBD1. The length of the CDR3 is 13 residues. The V gene end was trimmed by 7 bases and the J gene end by 4 bases; junction bases not matched to a gene: 6. Germline loops: CDR1 SNHLY, CDR2 FYNNEI. The CDR3 sequence: CASTDRATYGYTF. CDR3 sequence (DNA): TGTGCCAGCACCGACAGGGCCACCTATGGCTACACCTTC.

The genes are TRBV5-1 and TRBJ2-3; D not certain. Germline CDR1 is SGHRS and CDR2 is YFSETQ. V was cut by 1 base and J by 0 bases, with 12 bases left in between. CDR3 length equals 16 residues. This CDR3 is CASSLNPLRSTDTQYF. DNA of the CDR3: TGCGCCAGCAGCTTGAACCCCCTACGAAGCACAGATACGCAGTATTTT.

The rearrangement links TRBV27 to TRBJ1-4; 9 bases are a match to TRBD1. The CDR3 runs 15 residues. The germline V gene has CDR1 MNHEY and CDR2 SMNVEV (reference sequence). J gave up 10 bases and V 6 bases, and 12 bases lay outside the gene matches. The DNA for the CDR3 is TGTGCCAGCAGCTATCGCCGGGACAGGGATGTAAAACTGTTTTTT. Protein sequence: CASSYRRDRDVKLFF.

This clone was picked up one time. The V gene is TRBV19, the J gene TRBJ2-2; the D is unclear. The V and J ends lost 4 bases and 7 bases respectively, with 13 bases between them. The CDR3 runs to 14 residues. Germline V gene data show CDR1 as LNHDA and CDR2 as SQIVND (reference sequence). In DNA, the CDR3 is TGTGCCAGTAGTACATCCTCACTCGGCGGGGAGCTGTTTTTT. Translating it yields CASSTSSLGGELFF.

Here the CDR3 reads CATSSGRGGGLYGYTF. CDR3 in DNA: TGTGCCACCAGCAGTGGCCGGGGAGGGGGGCTCTATGGCTACACCTTC. This chain connects TRBV15 to TRBJ1-2; D possibly corresponds to TRBD1 (6 bases). V gave up 3 bases and J gave up 4 bases, with 18 bases separating them. There are 16 residues in the CDR3. Per germline, CDR1 LNHNV and CDR2 YYDKDF (reference sequence). The full variable domain, with the rest looked up from reference TRBV15 and TRBJ1-2, is DAMVIQNPRYQVTQFGKPVTLSCSQTLNHNVMYWYQQKSSQAPKLLFHYYDKDFNNEADTPDNFQSRRPNTSFCFLDIRSPGLGDTAMYLCATSSGRGGGLYGYTFGSGTRLTVV.

The chain recombines TRBV5-6 with TRBJ1-5, with TRBD1 identical over 8 bases. CDR1 and CDR2 (germline): SGHDT, YYEEEE. The CDR3 has 15 amino acids. The V gene end was trimmed by 4 bases and the J gene end by 2 bases; junction bases not matched to a gene: 5. This CDR3 is CASSIAGGGNQPQHF. In DNA, the CDR3 is TGTGCCAGCAGCATAGCAGGGGGCGGCAATCAGCCCCAGCATTTT.

This clone came up once. The CDR3 nucleotides read TGCGCCAGCAGCTCCTTCGTCCACACTGAAGCTTTCTTT. Its translation is CASSSFVHTEAFF. The V call is TRBV5-1, the J call TRBJ1-1; D is uncertain. With 3 bases removed from V and 3 bases from J, the gap between germline ends came to 9 bases. CDR3 size: 13 residues. Germline V lookup: CDR1 SGHRS, CDR2 YFSETQ.

The chain joins TRBV6-2 or TRBV6-3 to TRBJ2-1; 15 nucleotides agree with TRBD2. V was clipped by 5 bases and J by 6 bases; unmatched bases: 5. CDR3 size: 16 residues. From germline, CDR1 is MNHEY and CDR2 SVGEGT. The CDR3 coding sequence is TGTGCCAGCAGTCGGACTAGCGGGGGGGCCCGCAATGAGCAGTTCTTC. It specifies CASSRTSGGARNEQFF.

The rearrangement joins TRBV5-1 to TRBJ1-1; D is unclear. V was trimmed by 0 bases and J by 2 bases, leaving 11 bases between them. CDR1 and CDR2 (germline): SGHRS, YFSETQ. The CDR3 is 15 residues long. The CDR3 DNA is TGCGCCAGCAGCTTGGGACTGACCACTAACACTGAAGCTTTCTTT. It is translated as CASSLGLTTNTEAFF.

The chain has TRBV3-1 (or the pseudogene TRBV3-2) and TRBJ1-3; D is uncertain. V lost 1 base, J lost 0 bases, and 7 bases lay in between. In germline, CDR1 is LGHDT, CDR2 YNNKEL (reference sequence). The CDR3 contains 15 residues. CDR3 nucleotides: TGTGCCAGCAGCCAAGTTTCCGTCTCTGGAAACACCATATATTTT. Protein product: CASSQVSVSGNTIYF.

The chain links TRBV5-6 to TRBJ1-1; 9 positions agree with TRBD1. CDR1 is SGHDT, CDR2 YYEEEE, per germline. V shed 4 bases and J 10 bases; nucleotides not matched to a gene: 8. The length of the CDR3 is 13 residues. CDR3 in amino acids: CASSQTGDRVAFF. In DNA form, the CDR3 reads TGTGCCAGCAGCCAAACGGGGGACAGGGTAGCTTTCTTT.

This sequence joins TRBV5-1 and TRBJ1-2; 7 bases line up with TRBD1. This CDR3 is built from 15 residues. Germline trimming cut 4 bases from V and 4 bases from J; bases unmatched to any gene: 10. Germline V gene lookup returns CDR1 SGHRS and CDR2 YFSETQ. The CDR3 here is CASSPPAGGIYGYTF. The CDR3 DNA is TGCGCCAGCAGCCCCCCAGCAGGGGGTATCTATGGCTACACCTTC.

The CDR3 region is CASSGSFSSSYNEQFF. CDR3 DNA sequence: TGTGCCAGCAGCGGTAGTTTTTCTAGCTCCTACAATGAGCAGTTCTTC. V and J are TRBV7-9 and TRBJ2-1; D is undetermined. V was shortened by 5 bases and J by 0 bases, with 14 bases between the two germline ends. Germline lookup yields CDR1 SEHNR and CDR2 FQNEAQ (reference sequence). This CDR3 has 16 amino acids.

The chain carries TRBV5-1 and TRBJ1-5, with 8 bases that match TRBD1. This CDR3 has 14 amino acids. Germline values: CDR1 SGHRS, CDR2 YFSETQ. Unmatched junction bases numbered 7, after V lost 5 bases and J lost 6 bases. This CDR3 reads CASSQGAGGQPQHF. The CDR3 DNA sequence: TGCGCCAGCAGTCAGGGGGCTGGTGGTCAGCCCCAGCATTTT.

The rearrangement links TRBV5-4 to TRBJ1-4; D gene ambiguous. The germline gives CDR1 SGHNT, CDR2 YYREEE (reference sequence). V dropped 0 bases and J dropped 3 bases, with 9 bases sitting between them. The CDR3 is 15 amino acids. CDR3 in DNA: TGTGCCAGCAGCTTGGTTGGTAGTCCTAATGAAAAACTGTTTTTT. It specifies CASSLVGSPNEKLFF. The full variable domain, with the rest looked up from reference TRBV5-4 and TRBJ1-4, is ETGVTQSPTHLIKTRGQQVTLRCSSQSGHNTVSWYQQALGQGPQFIFQYYREEENGRGNFPPRFSGLQFPNYSSELNVNALELDDSALYLCASSLVGSPNEKLFFGSGTQLSVL.

The rearrangement joins TRBV6-5 to TRBJ1-6, with a weak D call TRBD1 (6 bases). Germline V CDR1 and CDR2: MNHEY, SVGAGI. The V end lost 7 bases, the J end lost 4 bases, and 11 bases lay between the germline ends. The CDR3 covers 14 residues. The CDR3 loop is CASNQGQYNSPLHF. The CDR3 nucleotides are TGTGCCAGCAACCAGGGGCAATATAATTCACCCCTCCACTTT.

The rearrangement uses TRBV10-3 and TRBJ2-2, with 7 bases fitting TRBD2. Trimming took 3 bases from V and 0 from J; bases not matched to a gene: 1. The germline V gene encodes CDR1 ENHRY and CDR2 SYGVKD. The CDR3 has 15 amino acids. CDR3 loop: CAISDLAANTGELFF. The CDR3 region has the DNA TGTGCCATCAGTGATCTAGCGGCGAACACCGGGGAGCTGTTTTTT.

The rearrangement joins TRBV6-5 to TRBJ2-5, with 11 bases that match TRBD2. Germline loops: CDR1 MNHEY, CDR2 SVGAGI. V lost 0 bases and J lost 4; bases outside the gene matches: 4. The CDR3 sequence is 16 residues long. CDR3 DNA sequence: TGTGCCAGCAGTTACTCTAGCGGGGGGGTAAGAGAGACCCAGTACTTC. This encodes CASSYSSGGVRETQYF.

V and J are TRBV5-6 and TRBJ1-2; D not resolved. Germline-derived CDR1 and CDR2 are SGHDT and YYEEEE. The CDR3 extends over 12 amino acids. With 0 bases removed from V and 7 bases from J, the gap between germline ends came to 7 bases. CDR3 sequence reads: CASSLAQIGYTF. For the CDR3, the DNA is TGTGCCAGCAGCTTGGCCCAGATTGGCTACACCTTC.